Below are 3 T cell receptor beta chains sequenced from a single sample in a study of cytomegalovirus exposure and HLA in healthy donors. 13 Jbeta primers and 60 Vbeta primers were used for the PCR. Only in-frame clones appear in the TCRdb table, and some are missing; sequencing was by immunoSEQ multiplex PCR. The table records 170,000 or so clones, 80% of them present only once. Sequencing was performed on PBMCs. All receptors come from a man younger than 40 in good health and CMV-seropositive.

This chain uses TRBV5-1 with TRBJ1-5; 8 bases map to TRBD1. CDR3 size: 15 residues. The germline CDR1 and CDR2 sequences are SGHRS and YFSETQ. V lost 4 bases to trimming and J lost 4 bases; unmatched junction nucleotides: 7. The DNA of the CDR3 is TGCGCCAGCAGCCAATCAGGGGGCCCAAATCAGCCCCAGCATTTT. This translates into CASSQSGGPNQPQHF.

The V and J genes are TRBV5-1 and TRBJ2-5; 12 bases fit TRBD2. The CDR3 runs to 18 residues. The ends lost 2 bases at V and 11 bases at J; junction bases unmatched: 19. CDR1 is SGHRS and CDR2 is YFSETQ in the germline V gene. CDR3 region: CASSFLTSGSAHRGEQYF. The CDR3, as DNA: TGCGCCAGCAGCTTTTTGACTAGCGGGAGCGCCCATCGAGGGGAGCAGTACTTC.

The J gene is TRBJ2-7, the V gene TRBV15, with 11 bases aligning to TRBD1. The CDR3 consists of 13 residues. J lost 4 bases, V lost 8 bases, and 4 bases had no gene match. The germline gives CDR1 LNHNV, CDR2 YYDKDF (reference sequence). CDR3 DNA sequence: TGTGCCACCGGGGACAGGGGGTTTTACGAGCAGTACTTC. It codes for CATGDRGFYEQYF.